Below, one T cell receptor beta chain is given with its context. The antigen is not known. This sample stems from a study of identical twins. Study observations and caveats: Twins' excess sharing was less marked for out-of-frame beta sequences.

Each CDR3 protein is one row after TCRdb ran MiXCR on the 5' RACE reads. The sample comprises 1.5 million to 2 million distinct CDR3 sequences, around a third of which are singletons, and approximately 0.29% rests with the top ten. Trimming took 5 bases from V and 2 from J, leaving 12 bases between them. CDR3 length equals 13 residues. CDR1 is DFQATT and CDR2 is SNEGSKA in the germline V gene (reference sequence). What was sequenced was cord blood. This chain links TRBV20-1 with TRBJ2-5, with D possibly matching TRBD1 (6 bases). This clonotype was obtained from a newborn girl in good health. The CDR3 sequence: CSASRGKQETQYF. As DNA, the CDR3 is TGCAGTGCTTCTAGGGGGAAACAAGAGACCCAGTACTTC.